A selection of T cell receptor beta chains follows, all from one sample in a study of immune characterization of retroperitoneal liposarcoma. TCRdb re-analysed the PCR reads in MiXCR, keeping a single row per CDR3 protein. The sample comprises some 10,000 distinct CDR3 sequences, around 30% of which are singletons, and more than 8% rests with the top ten. The source material was tumor tissue. These receptor sequences come from a male donor with retroperitoneal liposarcoma. The CDR3 runs from the conserved cysteine through the conserved F or W. The D gene is left open where the match is weak. Clone size, where shown, is once, few, many, or a class for clones that have expanded.

j_call clone_size d_call cdr3_length v_call cdr3_nt cdr3_aa
TRBJ1-1 . . 14 TRBV6-1 TGTGCCAGCAGTGATAGTACAGGGATGACTGAAGCTTTCTTT CASSDSTGMTEAFF
TRBJ2-3 . TRBD2 17 TRBV7-8 TGTGCCAGCAGCTCGATAGCGGGAGGGCCGGGGGCAGATACGCAGTATTTT CASSSIAGGPGADTQYF
TRBJ2-1 once . 15 TRBV11-2 TGTGCCAGCAGCCGACAGGCGGGGACCAAAAACATTCAGTTCTTC CASSRQAGTKNIQFF
TRBJ2-3 . TRBD2 14 TRBV12-3/TRBV12-4 TGTGCCAGCGGAGTGGGGGGGTTAGGAGATACGCAGTATTTT CASGVGGLGDTQYF
TRBJ1-3 many . 14 TRBV6-1 TGTGCCAGCAGTGAAAAGTGGTCTGGAAACACCATATATTTT CASSEKWSGNTIYF
TRBJ2-7 medium-sized . 12 TRBV11-3 TGTGCCAGCAGCTTTAGGGACTACGAGCAGTACTTC CASSFRDYEQYF
TRBJ2-3 medium-sized . 14 TRBV10-1 TGCGCCAGCAGTGAGTCGTTTGGGGGAGATACGCAGTATTTT CASSESFGGDTQYF
TRBJ2-5 . TRBD2 16 TRBV27 TGTGCCAGCAGGATTGCAGCGGGGGGTTTCAACAATGAGCAGTACTTC CASRIAAGGFNNEQYF
TRBJ1-6 . . 13 TRBV25-1 TGTGCCAGCAGTGAAGCTAATAGCGGGGACCTCCACTTT CASSEANSGDLHF
TRBJ2-1 few . 13 TRBV7-6 TGTGCCAGCAGCTTAGAGGGACTGGGGACCCAGTTCTTC CASSLEGLGTQFF
TRBJ2-1 few TRBD2 16 TRBV6-1 TGTGCCAGCATCCCGAGAGGACTAGCGGGAGTCCACGAGCAGTTCTTC CASIPRGLAGVHEQFF
TRBJ2-3 . . 13 TRBV11-3 TGTGCCAGCAGCTTAGGCCGCTTTGATACGCAGTATTTT CASSLGRFDTQYF
TRBJ2-7 few TRBD2 16 TRBV11-2 TGTGCCAGCAGCGCATTCCCTAGCGGGGGGGCCGATGAGCAGTACTTC CASSAFPSGGADEQYF
TRBJ1-2 few TRBD1 13 TRBV6-1 TGTGCCAGCAGTTCGGGACAGTCTTATGGCTACACCTTC CASSSGQSYGYTF
TRBJ2-1 medium-sized TRBD1 14 TRBV6-1 TGTGCCTCGCTCGGGACAGGGGGCGGGTACGAGCAGTTCTTC CASLGTGGGYEQFF
TRBJ1-2 once . 13 TRBV11-1 TGTGCCAGCAGCTTGTTCCAGGGCTACGGCTACACCTTC CASSLFQGYGYTF
TRBJ2-1 medium-sized . 12 TRBV6-1 TGTGCCAGCAGTTATAACCAAGAGACCCAGTTCTTC CASSYNQETQFF
TRBJ1-1 few . 15 TRBV7-6 TGTGCCAGCAGTCCCGGGGGGGAGGGGGACACTGAAGCTTTCTTT CASSPGGEGDTEAFF
TRBJ1-5 . . 15 TRBV6-5 TGTGCCAGCAGTCGGGGCAGGGAGGCTTCCAGTCCCCAGCATTTT CASSRGREASSPQHF
TRBJ2-1 . TRBD1 16 TRBV11-2 TGTGCCAGCAGCTTAGAGTGGACAGGGGGTCGGAGTGAGCAGTTCTTC CASSLEWTGGRSEQFF
TRBJ2-1 . TRBD2 13 TRBV6-1 TGTGCCAGCAGGATAGGACTAGCCCGTGAGCAGTTCTTC CASRIGLAREQFF
TRBJ2-1 . TRBD2 15 TRBV5-4 TGTGCCAGCAGCTTTACAGCGGGAGGGGTGGGTGAGCAGTTCTTC CASSFTAGGVGEQFF